Listed below are T cell receptor beta chains from one sample, sequenced in a study of T cells in Graves' hyperthyroidism and ophthalmopathy. TCRdb re-called the multiplex PCR reads with MiXCR, one entry per CDR3 protein. Among roughly 570,000 distinct CDR3 sequences listed, 40% to 55% were seen once. Material for sequencing was peripheral blood or thyroid tissue (not recorded which). All receptors derive from an adult woman with Graves' disease, either hyperthyroidism or ophthalmopathy (not recorded which). The CDR3 runs from the conserved cysteine through the conserved F or W. D genes are given only for firm matches. Clone size appears in some rows only: once, few, many, or a class for an expanded clone.

length,D,size,J,V,CDR3,DNA
14,NA,NA,TRBJ1-3,TRBV29-1,CSVGGGVGGNTIYF,TGCAGCGTTGGGGGAGGGGTGGGTGGAAACACCATATATTTT
11,NA,NA,TRBJ2-7,TRBV10-3,CATQLGGEQYF,TGTGCCACCCAATTGGGGGGCGAGCAGTACTTC
16,NA,NA,TRBJ1-3,TRBV7-2,CASSRARGVDGYTIYF,TGTGCCAGCAGCCGCGCAAGGGGCGTCGATGGGTACACCATATATTTT
15,NA,many,TRBJ2-7,TRBV4-1,CASSQVAPNSYEQYF,TGCGCCAGCAGCCAAGTGGCCCCTAACTCCTACGAGCAGTACTTC
13,NA,many,TRBJ2-2,TRBV2,CASRFSPAGELFF,TGTGCCAGCAGATTTAGCCCCGCCGGGGAGCTGTTTTTT
14,TRBD1,NA,TRBJ1-1,TRBV11-2,CASSPGGDRGEAFF,TGTGCCAGCAGCCCGGGGGGGGACAGGGGGGAAGCTTTCTTT
14,NA,NA,TRBJ2-2,TRBV29-1,CSVEGGGEAEELFF,TGCAGCGTTGAGGGAGGTGGGGAGGCCGAGGAGCTGTTTTTT
13,NA,NA,TRBJ1-5,TRBV12-3/TRBV12-4,CASNGFYQETQHF,TGTGCCAGCAACGGTTTCTACCAAGAGACCCAGCATTTT
17,NA,many,TRBJ1-1,TRBV7-9,CASSLASPSGGNTEAFF,TGTGCCAGCAGCTTAGCGTCCCCTTCGGGAGGGAACACTGAAGCTTTCTTT
15,TRBD1,many,TRBJ2-7,TRBV5-1,CASSLGGTGAYEQYF,TGTGCCAGCAGCTTAGGTGGGACAGGGGCATACGAGCAGTACTTC
16,TRBD1,NA,TRBJ2-6,TRBV10-3,CAISPGDRAGANVLTF,TGTGCCATCAGCCCGGGGGACAGGGCTGGGGCCAACGTCCTGACTTTC
15,NA,many,TRBJ1-1,TRBV3-1,CASSQDTRMNTEAFF,TGTGCCAGCAGCCAAGATACCAGAATGAACACTGAAGCTTTCTTT
15,TRBD1,NA,TRBJ2-7,TRBV20-1,CSAETGGTGGGEQYF,TGCAGTGCTGAAACCGGGGGGACAGGGGGAGGCGAGCAGTACTTC
14,TRBD1,NA,TRBJ1-5,TRBV10-2,CASSKDRGYQPQHF,TGCGCCAGCAGCAAAGACAGGGGGTATCAGCCCCAGCATTTT
13,NA,NA,TRBJ1-4,TRBV11-1,CASSFGTNEKLFF,TGTGCCAGCAGCTTTGGGACTAATGAAAAACTGTTTTTT
13,NA,NA,TRBJ2-2,TRBV11-2,CASRQWTTGELFF,TGTGCCAGCAGGCAATGGACTACCGGGGAGCTGTTTTTT
17,TRBD1,NA,TRBJ1-2,TRBV4-1,CASSPWGTGQGIYGYTF,TGCGCCAGCAGCCCCTGGGGTACGGGACAGGGAATCTATGGCTACACCTTC
13,NA,many,TRBJ1-1,TRBV12-3/TRBV12-4,CASSRRVNTEAFF,TGTGCCAGCAGCCGCAGGGTGAACACTGAAGCTTTCTTT
15,TRBD1,few,TRBJ1-1,TRBV28,CASSNLGQMNTEAFF,TGTGCCAGCAGTAACTTGGGACAGATGAACACTGAAGCTTTCTTT
15,NA,NA,TRBJ2-7,TRBV7-2,CASSLGSGPNGEQYF,TGTGCCAGCAGCTTAGGAAGTGGGCCCAATGGGGAGCAGTACTTC
17,TRBD1,NA,TRBJ2-2,TRBV7-2,CASSQRQGARSAGELFF,TGTGCCAGCAGCCAGCGACAGGGGGCCAGGAGCGCCGGGGAGCTGTTTTTT
17,NA,many,TRBJ2-5,TRBV20-1,CSARPRRGGGVRETQYF,TGCAGTGCTAGACCTCGCCGAGGGGGGGGAGTTAGAGAGACCCAGTACTTC
11,NA,NA,TRBJ2-5,TRBV29-1,CSFRQMETQYF,TGCAGCTTTAGACAGATGGAGACCCAGTACTTC
12,NA,many,TRBJ2-7,TRBV20-1,CSASVLNYEQYF,TGCAGTGCTAGTGTGCTGAACTACGAGCAGTACTTC
13,TRBD2,many,TRBJ2-5,TRBV20-1,CSASRLAGETQYF,TGCAGTGCTAGTAGGTTAGCGGGAGAGACCCAGTACTTC
14,TRBD1,NA,TRBJ1-2,TRBV7-6,CASSPRGTGYGYTF,TGTGCCAGCAGCCCGAGGGGGACAGGTTATGGCTACACCTTC
17,TRBD2,many,TRBJ2-2,TRBV5-1,CASSRGLAEGDTGELFF,TGCGCCAGCAGCCGGGGACTAGCGGAGGGGGACACCGGGGAGCTGTTTTTT
19,TRBD1,NA,TRBJ1-3,TRBV4-1,CASSPILFKQGESGNTIYF,TGCGCCAGCAGCCCCATACTCTTTAAACAGGGGGAGTCTGGAAACACCATATATTTT